The T cell receptor beta chain described here comes from a study of early T cells in non-severe SARS-CoV-2 infection (dated by TCRdb to the early 2020s). Regarding the research as a whole: Because TCR sequencing relied on bulk RNA taken from unsorted whole blood, pairing of alpha and beta chains was not possible.

Study-level results and caveats: VDJdb matching was skewed toward anti-spike CD8 responses, so virus-specific expansions were likely underestimated and private and CD4 specificities were missed.

Notes on this clonotype: Its antigen target is currently unknown. The record has no base qualities; no much larger clone is one base away.

Ends trimmed: V by 4 bases, J by 4 bases; bases unmatched to a gene: 9. The CDR3 measures 18 amino acids from cysteine to phenylalanine. CDR3 DNA is the only sequence kept; it has 54 bases, read in frame from the first base. CDR1 SGHTA and CDR2 FQGNSA are derived from the germline V gene. Receptor libraries were prepared by 5' RACE. Instrument used: NextSeq 500. In the TCR library protocol, unique molecular identifiers were attached to individual cDNA molecules to correct for PCR bias and sequencing error. Sequencing covered both TCR alpha and beta chains, and within each sample the abundances of alpha and beta sequences were tightly co-correlated. Per the source publication's procedure: Decombinator V4 was used to perform V gene, J gene and CDR3 annotation of TCR sequences. Expanded TCRs were defined as changing significantly between any two time points under a Poisson model with p below 0.0001. Abundances of TCRs were expressed as counts per million after normalisation to the total number of TCRs sequenced in each sample. MAIT TCRs were defined by TRAV1-2 paired with TRAJ12, TRAJ20 or TRAJ33, and iNKT TCRs by TRAV10 paired with TRAJ18. VDJdb, accessed on 1 November 2021, was searched for TCRs annotated for CMV, EBV and SARS-CoV-2, and TCRs annotated for more than one antigen were excluded. TCRdb trimmed public reads at Q25 via fastp, called clones via MiXCR and kept in-frame beta chains. CDR3 protein sequences are deduplicated, and each keeps its most common genes and DNA. These V and J calls derive from TCRdb rather than the authors' analysis. This sample lists more than 60,000 distinct CDR3 sequences; around 12% were detected once. Clones ranked in the top ten supply 2.7% of the sample.

Set within a cohort of healthcare workers in London, UK, this nested case-control study involved weekly PCR testing of nasopharyngeal swabs along with blood sampling. Healthcare workers were recruited between 23 and 31 March 2020, during the week of the UK lockdown, and were followed weekly for up to roughly 16 weeks. The chain is assembled from TRBV7-2 and TRBJ2-5; 16 bases in the junction line up with TRBD2. The source is an adult who was a healthcare worker with PCR-confirmed SARS-CoV-2 infection or an uninfected control (not recorded which). The sample here was whole blood, taken at baseline. The CDR3 sequence is CASSSGLAGGPRAETQYF. The DNA reads TGTGCCAGCAGCTCGGGACTAGCGGGGGGGCCGAGGGCAGAGACCCAGTACTTC.